This TCR beta chain was documented in a study of radiotherapy plus CTLA-4 blockade in lung cancer. Turning to the study itself: Objective response was observed in roughly a sixth of patients, and disease control in around 31%.

V was pared by 5 bases and J by 3 bases, with 10 bases between. Germline CDR1 and CDR2: MDHEN and SYDVKM. The CDR3 covers 14 residues. Lung cancer patients with chemo-refractory metastatic non-small-cell disease were given focal radiation plus CTLA-4 blockade with ipilimumab. Produced via immunoSEQ multiplex PCR; TCRdb's table is partial and in-frame only. The sample has roughly 48,000 clones; around 69% are singletons. This clonotype was obtained from a human donor with non-small cell lung cancer who had stable disease on radiotherapy plus ipilimumab. Here the sequenced sample was peripheral blood, taken from a patient treated with radiotherapy plus ipilimumab. The chain links TRBV28 to TRBJ1-4, with D possibly matching TRBD1 (6 bases). CDR3 amino acids: CASSLGAPNEKLFF. The CDR3 DNA follows: TGTGCCAGCAGTCTGGGGGCGCCTAATGAAAAACTGTTTTTT.